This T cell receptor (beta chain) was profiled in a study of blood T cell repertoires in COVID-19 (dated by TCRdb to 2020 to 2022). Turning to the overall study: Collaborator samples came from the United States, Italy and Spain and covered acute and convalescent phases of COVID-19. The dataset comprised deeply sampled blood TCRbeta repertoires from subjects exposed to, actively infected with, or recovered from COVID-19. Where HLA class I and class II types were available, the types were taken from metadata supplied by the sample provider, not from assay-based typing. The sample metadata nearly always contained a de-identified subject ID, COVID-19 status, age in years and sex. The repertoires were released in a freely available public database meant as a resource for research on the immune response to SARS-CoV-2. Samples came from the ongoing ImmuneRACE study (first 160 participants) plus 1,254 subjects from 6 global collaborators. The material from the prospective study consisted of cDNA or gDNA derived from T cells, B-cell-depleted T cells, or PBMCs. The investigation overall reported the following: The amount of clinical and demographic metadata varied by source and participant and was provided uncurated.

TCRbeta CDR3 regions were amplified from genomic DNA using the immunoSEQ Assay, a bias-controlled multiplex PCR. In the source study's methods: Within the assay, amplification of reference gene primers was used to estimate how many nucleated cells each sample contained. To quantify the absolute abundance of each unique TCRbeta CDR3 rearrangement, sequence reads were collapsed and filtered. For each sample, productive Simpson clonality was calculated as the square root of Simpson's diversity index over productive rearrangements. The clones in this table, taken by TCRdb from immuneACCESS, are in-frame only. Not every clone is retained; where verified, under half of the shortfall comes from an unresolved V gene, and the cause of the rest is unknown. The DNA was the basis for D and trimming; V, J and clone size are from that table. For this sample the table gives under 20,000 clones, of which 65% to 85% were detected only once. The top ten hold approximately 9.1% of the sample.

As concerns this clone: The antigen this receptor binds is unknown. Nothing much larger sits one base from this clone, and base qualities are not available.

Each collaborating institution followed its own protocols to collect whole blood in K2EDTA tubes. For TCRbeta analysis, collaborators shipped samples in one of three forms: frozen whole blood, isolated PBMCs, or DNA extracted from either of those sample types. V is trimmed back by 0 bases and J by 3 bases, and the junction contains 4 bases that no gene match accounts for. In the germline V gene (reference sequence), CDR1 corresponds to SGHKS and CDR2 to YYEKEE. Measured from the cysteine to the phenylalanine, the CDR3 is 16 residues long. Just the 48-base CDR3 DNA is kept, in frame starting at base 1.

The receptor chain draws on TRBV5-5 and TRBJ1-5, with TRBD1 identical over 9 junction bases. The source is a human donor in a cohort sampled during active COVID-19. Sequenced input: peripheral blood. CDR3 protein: CASSLGTGEINQPQHF. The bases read TGTGCCAGCAGCTTGGGGACAGGGGAGATCAATCAGCCCCAGCATTTT.